Shown below are 32 T cell receptor beta chains from a single sample sequenced in a study of T cell repertoires in cytomegalovirus infection. TCRdb re-called the reads with MiXCR, one entry per CDR3 protein. The table records 650,000 to 900,000 distinct CDR3 sequences, almost 30% of them present only once. No cognate antigen is known for these TCRs. This specimen was cultured CD8+ T cells from PBMCs, taken from culture after CMV antigen stimulation. The source is a human donor in good health (CMV status not recorded). Some clones in this sample may be carry-over from other donors' samples.

This clonotype was seen repeatedly, ten times or more. This chain connects TRBV6-2 or TRBV6-3 to TRBJ2-1; no firm D call. In germline, CDR1 is MNHEY, CDR2 SVGEGT. This CDR3 is built from 19 residues. The germline V and J ends were trimmed by 3 bases and 0 bases, with 21 bases remaining between them. CDR3 amino acids: CASSYLGIRVFSSYNEQFF. The DNA of the CDR3 is TGTGCCAGCAGTTATTTGGGAATTAGGGTCTTCAGCTCCTACAATGAGCAGTTCTTC.

This clonotype came up once. The chain uses TRBV3-1 and TRBJ2-5; tentatively, D is TRBD2 (5 bases). Germline CDR1 is LGHDT and CDR2 is YNNKEL (reference sequence). V was trimmed by 3 bases and J by 0 bases, leaving 17 bases between them. CDR3 length: 17 amino acids. The CDR3 reads CASSHVDSSGYQETQYF. In DNA, the CDR3 is TGTGCCAGCAGCCACGTGGATTCCAGCGGATACCAAGAGACCCAGTACTTC.

This chain connects TRBV20-1 to TRBJ1-6, with 8 bases lining up with TRBD1. The CDR3 length is 19 residues. Germline values: CDR1 DFQATT, CDR2 SNEGSKA (reference sequence). The V gene end was trimmed by 7 bases and the J gene end by 0 bases; junction bases not matched to a gene: 17. CDR3 sequence: CSVPPARGLPSSYNSPLHF. CDR3 DNA: TGCAGTGTTCCCCCTGCCAGGGGGCTCCCGAGCTCCTATAATTCACCCCTCCACTTT.

This clonotype was counted at least ten times. The chain carries TRBV7-6 and TRBJ1-1, with 8 bases aligning to TRBD1. V gave up 6 bases and J gave up 6 bases; unmatched junction bases: 6. CDR1 is SGHVS, CDR2 FNYEAQ, per germline. CDR3 length: 13 amino acids. CDR3 sequence: CASRQQGGSEAFF. DNA of the CDR3: TGTGCCAGCAGACAACAGGGGGGGTCTGAAGCTTTCTTT.

This clonotype occurred many times. For the CDR3, the DNA is TGTGCCAGCAGCACCGGACAGGGCGACTACACCTTC. This codes for CASSTGQGDYTF. The rearrangement uses TRBV7-9 and TRBJ1-2, with 8 positions matching TRBD1. Germline CDR1 and CDR2: SEHNR and FQNEAQ (reference sequence). CDR3 length: 12 residues. Losses at the gene ends were 5 bases for V and 10 bases for J; bases not matched to a gene: 6. The variable domain in full, with the rest retrieved from reference TRBV7-9 and TRBJ1-2, is DTGVSQNPRHKITKRGQNVTFRCDPISEHNRLYWYRQTLGQGPEFLTYFQNEAQLEKSRLLSDRFSAERPKGSFSTLEIQRTEQGDSAMYLCASSTGQGDYTFGSGTRLTVV.

About this clonotype: A much larger clone lies one base from this, so it may be a read error. The CDR3 coding sequence is TGTGCCAGCAGCTCGAACCGATACAATGTCTACGAGCAGTACTTC. Its protein is CASSSNRYNVYEQYF. The chain uses TRBV7-2 and TRBJ2-7; no reliable D call. The CDR3 has 15 amino acids. V was shortened by 4 bases and J by 3 bases, with 16 bases between the two germline ends. Looked up from germline, CDR1 is SGHTA and CDR2 is FQGNSA.

The CDR3 sequence: CASSPDGEWGPHNEQFF. CDR3 sequence (DNA): TGTGCCAGCAGCCCAGACGGAGAGTGGGGTCCACACAATGAGCAGTTCTTC. This chain links TRBV9 with TRBJ2-1; no clear D. Germline V gene data show CDR1 as SGDLS and CDR2 as YYNGEE. Between the trimmed V and J ends, which lost 4 bases and 5 bases, there was a span of 22 bases. This CDR3 has 17 amino acids.

The gene calls are TRBV4-3 and TRBJ1-6; 8 nucleotides align to TRBD1. CDR1 LGHNA and CDR2 YSLEER come from the germline V gene. This CDR3 is 16 amino acids long. Losses at the gene ends were 4 bases for V and 6 bases for J; bases not matched to a gene: 8. CDR3 in amino acids: CASSRSDRDRNSPLHF. The CDR3 DNA is TGCGCCAGCAGCCGATCGGACAGGGATCGTAATTCACCCCTCCACTTT.

This clonotype appeared a few times. The genes are TRBV6-5 and TRBJ1-6; 9 bases agree with TRBD1. Trimming at V came to 5 bases and at J to 7 bases, leaving 3 bases not matched to a gene. CDR1 is MNHEY, CDR2 SVGAGI, per germline. The CDR3 covers 14 residues. The CDR3 loop reads CASSGTGQNSPLHF. For the CDR3, the DNA is TGTGCCAGCAGTGGGACAGGGCAAAATTCACCCCTCCACTTT.

This clonotype has only a few counts. Written as DNA, the CDR3 is TGTGCCAGCAGCTCCCCGACAGCGCAAACCTACGAGCAGTACTTC. It translates to CASSSPTAQTYEQYF. The chain has TRBV7-6 and TRBJ2-7, with a tentative D call TRBD1 (5 bases). V was shortened by 4 bases and J by 2 bases, with 15 bases between the two germline ends. The CDR3 totals 15 residues. Germline assignment: CDR1 SGHVS and CDR2 FNYEAQ.

This clonotype was found a few times. The chain is built from TRBV6-1 and TRBJ2-2, with D possibly being TRBD2 (5 bases). The CDR3 runs to 14 residues. V dropped 3 bases and J dropped 3 bases, with 8 bases sitting between them. The germline CDR1 and CDR2 sequences are MNHNS and SASEGT. The CDR3: CASSDWGDTGELFF. CDR3 nucleotides: TGTGCCAGCAGTGATTGGGGAGACACCGGGGAGCTGTTTTTT.

The genes are TRBV13 and TRBJ2-5, with 15 bases identical to TRBD2. Germline loops: CDR1 PRHDT, CDR2 FYEKMQ (reference sequence). The CDR3 has 14 residues. Trimming removed 5 bases from V and 8 bases from J; junction bases left unmatched: 3. CDR3 nucleotide sequence: TGTGCCAGCAGCGCGGGACTAGCGGGGGGCACCCAGTACTTC. Amino acid sequence: CASSAGLAGGTQYF.

This chain uses TRBV7-6 with TRBJ2-2; D is unclear. Germline V lookup: CDR1 SGHVS, CDR2 FNYEAQ. Trimming pared 8 bases from V and 4 bases from J, leaving 14 bases between. The length of the CDR3 is 14 residues. This CDR3 is CASSGLVSTGELFF. The CDR3 coding sequence is TGTGCCAGCTCCGGTCTGGTGAGCACCGGGGAGCTGTTTTTT. The full variable domain, its missing parts supplied by reference TRBV7-6 and TRBJ2-2, is GAGVSQSPRYKVTKRGQDVALRCDPISGHVSLYWYRQALGQGPEFLTYFNYEAQQDKSGLPNDRFSAERPEGSISTLTIQRTEQRDSAMYRCASSGLVSTGELFFGEGSRLTVL.

The sample holds a few counts of this clonotype. The CDR3 here is CRIGVTYGYTF. The CDR3 nucleotides are TGCAGGATCGGGGTCACCTATGGCTACACCTTC. The chain combines TRBV20-1 with TRBJ1-2; D is undetermined. This CDR3 region has 11 residues. Germline CDR1 reads DFQATT; CDR2 reads SNEGSKA (reference sequence).

This clonotype was detected only once. V and J are TRBV6-6 and TRBJ2-1; possibly TRBD2 for D (6 bases). The CDR3 covers 12 residues. V lost 6 bases, J lost 10 bases, and 13 bases lay in between. Per germline, CDR1 MNHNY and CDR2 SVGAGI (reference sequence). The CDR3 region has the DNA TGTGCCAGCAGCTTCCCTAGCGACGAGCAGTTCTTC. Translation gives CASSFPSDEQFF.

The sample holds a few counts of this clonotype. This rearrangement joins TRBV2 to TRBJ2-1; either TRBD1 or TRBD2 may supply D (5 bases each). This CDR3 is 15 amino acids long. Germline V CDR1 and CDR2: SNHLY, FYNNEI. Trimming pared 3 bases from V and 4 bases from J, leaving 13 bases between. CDR3 in DNA: TGTGCCAGCAGTGAGGGGGTCACCTCATACAATGAGCAGTTCTTC. Protein sequence: CASSEGVTSYNEQFF.

This clonotype has ten or more counts. This chain connects TRBV7-8 to TRBJ1-2; D remains ambiguous. The CDR3 sequence is 15 residues long. The germline gives CDR1 SGHVS, CDR2 FQNEAQ. Between the trimmed V and J ends, which lost 2 bases and 0 bases, there was a span of 10 bases. CDR3: CASSLIATANYGYTF. The CDR3 bases are TGTGCCAGCAGCTTAATTGCTACAGCTAACTATGGCTACACCTTC.

This chain links TRBV27 with TRBJ2-7, with 7 positions matching TRBD1. The CDR3 totals 14 residues. V gave up 2 bases and J gave up 6 bases; unmatched junction bases: 7. CDR1 is MNHEY and CDR2 is SMNVEV in the germline V gene (reference sequence). CDR3 loop: CASSLTPTGSEQYF. Here the CDR3 DNA reads TGTGCCAGCAGTTTAACCCCGACAGGGAGCGAGCAGTACTTC.

This clonotype was recorded a few times. CDR3 in amino acids: CASSPINWGASGANVLTF. The CDR3 nucleotides read TGTGCCAGCAGCCCCATTAACTGGGGGGCCTCTGGGGCCAACGTCCTGACTTTC. This chain connects TRBV7-9 to TRBJ2-6; D tentatively fits TRBD1 or TRBD2 (6 bases each). Germline lookup yields CDR1 SEHNR and CDR2 FQNEAQ (reference sequence). This CDR3 is 18 amino acids long. Deletions cut 5 bases from V and 0 bases from J, with 17 bases between. The whole variable domain, remainder taken from reference TRBV7-9 and TRBJ2-6, is DTGVSQNPRHKITKRGQNVTFRCDPISEHNRLYWYRQTLGQGPEFLTYFQNEAQLEKSRLLSDRFSAERPKGSFSTLEIQRTEQGDSAMYLCASSPINWGASGANVLTFGAGSRLTVL.

This clonotype has more than one count but fewer than ten. The chain has TRBV24-1 and TRBJ2-2, with TRBD2 as a possible D gene (6 bases). Trimming shortened V by 5 bases and J by 3 bases, and 12 bases separated the two germline ends. Germline V gives CDR1 KGHDR, CDR2 SFDVKD. There are 15 residues in the CDR3. The CDR3, as DNA: TGTGCCACCAGTGGACTAGTTAGGGACACCGGGGAGCTGTTTTTT. Protein product: CATSGLVRDTGELFF.

A note on this clonotype: At one of its ends the junction is not consistent with the germline gene, which may arise from a read error. This CDR3 is CASSPSRGNEQFF. CDR3 coding DNA: TGTGCTAGCAGCCCCTCCCGGGGTAATGAGCAGTTCTTC. The genes are TRBV7-6 and TRBJ2-1; possible D gene TRBD2, 5 bases. The CDR3 runs to 13 residues. Germline CDR1 reads SGHVS; CDR2 reads FNYEAQ.

The rearrangement links TRBV19 to TRBJ1-2; 7 bases agree with TRBD1. CDR3 length: 13 amino acids. CDR1 is LNHDA, CDR2 SQIVND, per germline (reference sequence). J gave up 6 bases and V 6 bases, and 7 bases lay outside the gene matches. The DNA of the CDR3 is TGTGCCAGTAGCATCCACGGACAGGATGGCTACACCTTC. Its translation: CASSIHGQDGYTF. The variable domain in full, with the rest retrieved from reference TRBV19 and TRBJ1-2, is DGGITQSPKYLFRKEGQNVTLSCEQNLNHDAMYWYRQDPGQGLRLIYYSQIVNDFQKGDIAEGYSVSREKKESFPLTVTSAQKNPTAFYLCASSIHGQDGYTFGSGTRLTVV.

The V gene is TRBV10-3, the J gene TRBJ1-1; perhaps TRBD1 as D (5 bases). Germline CDR1 reads ENHRY; CDR2 reads SYGVKD. The CDR3 covers 13 residues. V lost 7 bases, J lost 1 base, and 10 bases lay in between. The CDR3 loop reads CAINSGQNTEAFF. CDR3 sequence (DNA): TGTGCCATCAATTCAGGGCAGAACACTGAAGCTTTCTTT.

The V gene is TRBV2, the J gene TRBJ1-5; TRBD1 might be the D (5 bases). V lost 7 bases, J lost 7 bases, and 23 bases lay in between. This CDR3 has 16 amino acids. Germline-derived CDR1 and CDR2 are SNHLY and FYNNEI. CDR3 nucleotide sequence: TGTGCCAGCACCACCGGCGGCTGGGGCCGGGGCCAGCCCCAGCATTTT. Translating it yields CASTTGGWGRGQPQHF. The full variable domain, its missing parts supplied by reference TRBV2 and TRBJ1-5, is EPEVTQTPSHQVTQMGQEVILRCVPISNHLYFYWYRQILGQKVEFLVSFYNNEISEKSEIFDDQFSVERPDGSNFTLKIRSTKLEDSAMYFCASTTGGWGRGQPQHFGDGTRLSIL.

This clonotype was recorded a few times. The rearrangement uses TRBV7-2 and TRBJ2-2; 11 positions agree with TRBD2. J was trimmed by 4 bases and V by 1 base; bases with no gene match: 11. This CDR3 has 19 amino acids. In germline, CDR1 is SGHTA, CDR2 FQGNSA. The CDR3 nucleotides are TGTGCCAGCAGCTTAGAGGGACTAGCGGATTCCTGGGGCACCGGGGAGCTGTTTTTT. Translating it yields CASSLEGLADSWGTGELFF. The entire variable domain, with the rest obtained from reference TRBV7-2 and TRBJ2-2, is as follows: GAGVSQSPSNKVTEKGKDVELRCDPISGHTALYWYRQSLGQGLEFLIYFQGNSAPDKSGLPSDRFSAERTGGSVSTLTIQRTQQEDSAVYLCASSLEGLADSWGTGELFFGEGSRLTVL.

This chain joins TRBV4-1 and TRBJ2-1, with D uncertain. The V gene lost 1 base and the J gene lost 7 bases, with 8 bases spanning the gap. The CDR3 has 13 residues. CDR1 is MGHRA and CDR2 is YSYEKL in the germline V gene. In DNA, the CDR3 is TGCGCCAGCAGCCAAGGGACCCTTAATGAGCAGTTCTTC. Residues: CASSQGTLNEQFF.

This chain connects TRBV4-3 to TRBJ2-3; a weak D match, TRBD2 (5 bases). There are 16 residues in the CDR3. Germline values: CDR1 LGHNA, CDR2 YSLEER. Trimming left V 0 bases short and J 0 bases short, with 10 bases between. CDR3 in DNA: TGCGCCAGCAGCCAAGATCCCCGGACTAGCACAGATACGCAGTATTTT. It encodes CASSQDPRTSTDTQYF.

Only a few counts were recorded for this clonotype. The CDR3 DNA sequence: TGTGCCATCAGTGAGTCTCGGGGACGAGAACACGGCGGGGAGCTGTTTTTT. It translates to CAISESRGREHGGELFF. The chain links TRBV10-3 to TRBJ2-2; either TRBD1 or TRBD2 may fit D (5 bases each). Germline values: CDR1 ENHRY, CDR2 SYGVKD. The CDR3 has 17 residues. V dropped 0 bases and J dropped 7 bases, with 18 bases sitting between them.

This clonotype was observed a handful of times. The chain employs TRBV6-1 and TRBJ2-7; either TRBD1 or TRBD2 may supply D (5 bases each). This CDR3 comprises 15 residues. Germline V gene sequence: CDR1 MNHNS, CDR2 SASEGT. V dropped 4 bases and J dropped 3 bases, with 16 bases sitting between them. The CDR3 nucleotides read TGTGCCAGCAGTGTCCTCTGGGGGACGGACTACGAGCAGTACTTC. Residues: CASSVLWGTDYEQYF.

The gene calls are TRBV29-1 and TRBJ1-2, with D possibly being TRBD1 (6 bases). Germline V CDR1 and CDR2: SQVTM, ANQGSEA. This CDR3 contains 14 residues. Trimming cost V 2 bases and J 5 bases, with 15 bases left between them. Written as DNA, the CDR3 is TGCAGCGTTGAAACCCCAGGGGCGGAGTATGGCTACACCTTC. It translates to CSVETPGAEYGYTF. The complete variable domain, with remaining parts taken from reference TRBV29-1 and TRBJ1-2, reads SAVISQKPSRDICQRGTSLTIQCQVDSQVTMMFWYRQQPGQSLTLIATANQGSEATYESGFVIDKFPISRPNLTFSTLTVSNMSPEDSSIYLCSVETPGAEYGYTFGSGTRLTVV.

Ten or more counts support this clonotype. The DNA of the CDR3 is TGCGCCAGCAGCCAAACGGCCTGGGCTTACAATGAGCAGTTCTTC. Its translation is CASSQTAWAYNEQFF. The V and J genes are TRBV4-1 and TRBJ2-1; no firm D call. The CDR3 contains 15 residues. Trimming took 2 bases from V and 4 from J, leaving 12 bases between them. Germline assignment: CDR1 MGHRA and CDR2 YSYEKL.

This clonotype has a handful of counts. J is TRBJ2-1 and V is TRBV7-2; D is possibly TRBD2 (5 bases). The ends were cut back, 5 bases at V and 0 bases at J, with 14 bases in the middle. The CDR3 consists of 16 residues. The germline V gene encodes CDR1 SGHTA and CDR2 FQGNSA. CDR3 in amino acids: CASSLPRGLSYNEQFF. CDR3 DNA: TGTGCCAGCAGCCTCCCCAGAGGGCTCTCCTACAATGAGCAGTTCTTC.